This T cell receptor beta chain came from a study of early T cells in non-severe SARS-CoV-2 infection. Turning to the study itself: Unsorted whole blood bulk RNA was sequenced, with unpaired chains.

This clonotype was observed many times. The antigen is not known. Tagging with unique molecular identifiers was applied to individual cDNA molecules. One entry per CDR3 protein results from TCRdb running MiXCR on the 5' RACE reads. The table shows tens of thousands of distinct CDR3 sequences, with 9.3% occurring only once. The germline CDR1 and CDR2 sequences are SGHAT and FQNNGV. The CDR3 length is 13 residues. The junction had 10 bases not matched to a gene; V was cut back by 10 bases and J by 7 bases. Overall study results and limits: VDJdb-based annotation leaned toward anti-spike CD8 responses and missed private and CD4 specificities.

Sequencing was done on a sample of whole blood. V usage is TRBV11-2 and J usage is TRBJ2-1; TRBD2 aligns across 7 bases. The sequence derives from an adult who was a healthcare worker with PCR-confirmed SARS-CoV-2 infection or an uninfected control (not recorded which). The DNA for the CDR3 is TGTGCCACCTCGGGGCTCGGGAGGAATGAGCAGTTCTTC. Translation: CATSGLGRNEQFF.